These T cell receptor beta chains were read from a single sample in a study of cytomegalovirus exposure and HLA in healthy donors. Repertoires were generated with immunoSEQ multiplex PCR, while TCRdb's copy carries only in-frame clones and drops some. The data show 100,000 to 150,000 clones, approximately 84% seen once. The sequenced sample consisted of PBMCs. Receptors originate from a woman between 18 and 29 years old in good health and CMV-seronegative. Each CDR3 is given without its conserved first and last residue.

cdr3_aa v_call
ASSKRGRTETQY TRBV21-1
ASGRYQETQY TRBV2
ASGRTTEVTGELF TRBV12-5
ASRTSENEQF TRBV6-6
ASSQPVGTSGYNEQF TRBV4-1
ASSSTTGAFTRSGNTIY TRBV7-9
AISEPRGGQGGYT TRBV10-3
ASSQPLAGGKDEQF TRBV4-1
ASSPVRGLGNQPQH TRBV2
AWTRRIAHTDTQY TRBV30
ASSPRSGKDGLYGYT TRBV18
ASSRVRDRDGETQY TRBV5-5
ASSPSPGSYNEQF TRBV18
ASSPDPSGSTEQY TRBV27
ASSGGQNTEAF TRBV10-2
ASSESNGGGIYEQY TRBV10-2
AIRKTGGEETQY TRBV10-3
VSSQDDWAAGANVLT TRBV4-2
ASSLAQATEAF TRBV7-9
ASSLPPGAGAYEQY TRBV28
ASSLGLAGGNEQF TRBV7-6
ASGGQGLGEQF TRBV10-2
ASNTGSVSYEQY TRBV5-1
ASGLEQNTEAF TRBV12-5
AWTGAYEQY TRBV30